A selection of T cell receptor beta chains follows, all from one sample in a study of blood T cell repertoires in COVID-19. Assay: immunoSEQ multiplex PCR; the TCRdb copy retains only in-frame clones and omits some. The profile shows over 150,000 clones, about 72% of them singletons. What was sequenced was PBMCs or T cells enriched from blood (not recorded which). These receptors originate from a woman between 50 and 59 years old who had recovered from COVID-19. Both conserved end residues are part of each CDR3. The order of the fields is D gene, clone size, V gene, J gene, CDR3 DNA, CDR3 protein. D genes are given only for firm matches. Clone sizes are given selectively: once, few, many, or a class where the clone is expanded.

TRBD1	NA	TRBV18	TRBJ1-3	TGTGCCAGCTCACAGGGACAGATGAGCTCTGGAAACACCATATATTTT	CASSQGQMSSGNTIYF
NA	NA	TRBV11-2	TRBJ1-2	TGTGCCAGCAGCCCGCGGCGCGCTTCCTATGGCTACACCTTC	CASSPRRASYGYTF
NA	NA	TRBV7-8	TRBJ1-5	TGTGCCAGCACCCTCTCTGCACTAACCGGCCAGCCCCAGCATTTT	CASTLSALTGQPQHF
NA	NA	TRBV21-1	TRBJ1-5	TGTGCCAGCAGCAGATCCTCAGATAGCAATCAGCCCCAGCATTTT	CASSRSSDSNQPQHF
NA	NA	TRBV7-2	TRBJ2-1	TGTGCCAGCAGCTTAGAACGGGCGGTTTCGGGGTATGAGCAGTTCTTC	CASSLERAVSGYEQFF
NA	NA	TRBV11-3	TRBJ1-1	TGTGCCAGCAGCTTAGATGGGGGACTAGGCACTGAAGCTTTCTTT	CASSLDGGLGTEAFF
TRBD2	few	TRBV7-9	TRBJ2-1	TGTGCCAGCAGCTCGACTAGCGGATCTTACAATGAGCAGTTCTTC	CASSSTSGSYNEQFF
NA	NA	TRBV7-9	TRBJ2-1	TGTGCCAGCAGCTTACTAGCAGCACCCTACAATGAGCAGTTCTTC	CASSLLAAPYNEQFF
NA	NA	TRBV11-1	TRBJ2-1	TGTGCCAGCAAGCTTACCACTAGAACAAATGAGCAGTTCTTC	CASKLTTRTNEQFF
NA	NA	TRBV28	TRBJ1-4	TGTGCCAGCCACGGGACACCAGGGACTAATGAAAAACTGTTTTTT	CASHGTPGTNEKLFF
TRBD1	NA	TRBV3-1/TRBV3-2	TRBJ2-5	TGTGCCAGCAGCCGTCTAGGGACAGAAGAGACCCAGTACTTC	CASSRLGTEETQYF
TRBD2	NA	TRBV18	TRBJ2-3	TGTGCCAGCTCACCAACTAGCGGGAGGGCCGTGGGGCCAGATACGCAGTATTTT	CASSPTSGRAVGPDTQYF
NA	NA	TRBV24-1	TRBJ1-4	TGTGCCACCAGTGATGGACGCGACAGGAATAATGAAAAACTGTTTTTT	CATSDGRDRNNEKLFF
NA	few	TRBV5-1	TRBJ1-2	TGCGCCAGCAGCTTGGAGGTGGGAGGAGAAGGCTACACCTTC	CASSLEVGGEGYTF
NA	once	TRBV29-1	TRBJ2-7	TGCAGCGTTTTGAAGGGTGGACAGTCGCAGTACTTC	CSVLKGGQSQYF
TRBD2	NA	TRBV7-9	TRBJ2-7	TGTGCCAGCAGCTTAGCGGCGGGGGGCAGCGAGCAGTACTTC	CASSLAAGGSEQYF
NA	NA	TRBV5-8	TRBJ2-2	TGTGCCAGCAGCCGCGGGGCAGCGAGCACCGGGGAGCTGTTTTTT	CASSRGAASTGELFF
NA	NA	TRBV4-1	TRBJ1-3	TGCGCCAGCAGCCCTGGAGGCAGTGGAAACACCATATATTTT	CASSPGGSGNTIYF
NA	NA	TRBV9	TRBJ1-4	TGTGCCAGCAGCGTAGGTCCGGTTGAAAAACTGTTTTTT	CASSVGPVEKLFF
TRBD2	NA	TRBV4-1	TRBJ2-5	TGCGCCAGCAGCCCAATGGGAGCGGGAGGGCTCCAAGAGACCCAGTACTTC	CASSPMGAGGLQETQYF
NA	NA	TRBV5-6	TRBJ1-5	TGTGCCAGCAGCTTGGGACAGTATAGCAATCAGCCCCAGCATTTT	CASSLGQYSNQPQHF
NA	NA	TRBV5-1	TRBJ2-5	TGCGCCAGCAGCTTCCGGGACTCTTTTCAAGAGACCCAGTACTTC	CASSFRDSFQETQYF
NA	NA	TRBV3-1/TRBV3-2	TRBJ2-3	TGTGCCAGCAGCCAACTGGTGTCAGGGGCGGTCAGCCAAGATACGCAGTATTTT	CASSQLVSGAVSQDTQYF
TRBD1	once	TRBV5-8	TRBJ2-6	TGTGCCAGCAGCTTAATGACAGGGGGCGCAGCTGGGGCCAACGTCCTGACTTTC	CASSLMTGGAAGANVLTF
TRBD2	many	TRBV5-1	TRBJ2-5	TGCGCCAGCAGCCCCCAAGCTAGCGGGACAAAGTACCAAGAGACCCAGTACTTC	CASSPQASGTKYQETQYF
NA	NA	TRBV5-1	TRBJ2-3	TGCGCCAGCAGCTTGGCCGGCCTAGCTGGCACAGATACGCAGTATTTT	CASSLAGLAGTDTQYF
TRBD2	NA	TRBV24-1	TRBJ2-7	TGTGCCACCAGCCTCGGGACTAGCAATGGCGAGCAGTACTTC	CATSLGTSNGEQYF
TRBD2	NA	TRBV6-5	TRBJ2-7	TGTGCCAGCTCGTTTGCGGGAGGGTACGAGCAGTACTTC	CASSFAGGYEQYF
TRBD1	NA	TRBV24-1	TRBJ2-7	TGTGCCACCCGGGACAGGTCGTCCTACGAGCAGTACTTC	CATRDRSSYEQYF
TRBD2	NA	TRBV7-2	TRBJ2-1	TGTGCCAGCAGCTTAGCGGGACTAGCGGGAGGGCCTTTGGAGCAGTTCTTC	CASSLAGLAGGPLEQFF
NA	NA	TRBV11-2	TRBJ2-1	TGTGCCAGCAGCTTAGGGAGGGGAGGAGAGCAGTTCTTC	CASSLGRGGEQFF
NA	NA	TRBV12-2	TRBJ2-1	TGTGCAAGTCGCTTAGCGGACTCCAGCTCCTACAATGAGCAGTTCTTC	CASRLADSSSYNEQFF
TRBD1	NA	TRBV19	TRBJ2-3	TGTGCCAGTAGTCCCGGGACAGGGTCAACGACGGATACGCAGTATTTT	CASSPGTGSTTDTQYF
TRBD1	NA	TRBV10-3	TRBJ1-1	TGTGCCATCGGCCCGGGACAGGGAGACACTGAAGCTTTCTTT	CAIGPGQGDTEAFF
NA	NA	TRBV12-3/TRBV12-4	TRBJ2-7	TGTGCCAGCAGTTTAGGGGCTACCTACGAGCAGTACTTC	CASSLGATYEQYF
TRBD1	NA	TRBV19	TRBJ2-5	TGTGCCAGTAGTCTTGGGACAGGTGAAGAGACCCAGTACTTC	CASSLGTGEETQYF
NA	NA	TRBV29-1	TRBJ2-7	TGCAGCTTCACCGGGAGTGGGACCTACGAGCAGTACTTC	CSFTGSGTYEQYF
NA	NA	TRBV27	TRBJ1-2	TGTGCCAGCAGTACGGGGGTATCCTATGGCTACACCTTC	CASSTGVSYGYTF
NA	NA	TRBV29-1	TRBJ1-2	TGCAGCGTAGTGACAGTGAACTATGGCTACACCTTC	CSVVTVNYGYTF
TRBD2	NA	TRBV5-1	TRBJ2-5	TGCGCCACCCGGAGGGCGGGAGAAGAGACCCAGTACTTC	CATRRAGEETQYF
NA	NA	TRBV5-1	TRBJ2-3	TGCGCCAGCAGCTTGGGACAGTCCTACGATACGCAGTATTTT	CASSLGQSYDTQYF
TRBD2	NA	TRBV28	TRBJ2-4	TGTGCCAGCAGTTTCCTGATAGCGGGAGGGCCGGTAATAGCCAAAAACATTCAGTACTTC	CASSFLIAGGPVIAKNIQYF
TRBD2	NA	TRBV6-5	TRBJ2-5	TGTGCCAGCAGGACTAGCGGGCCGCAAGAGACCCAGTACTTC	CASRTSGPQETQYF
TRBD1	hyperexpanded	TRBV27	TRBJ1-2	TGTGCCAGCAGTTTGACAGGGAAATATGGCTACACCTTC	CASSLTGKYGYTF
TRBD1	NA	TRBV7-2	TRBJ1-1	TGTGCCAGCAGTCCAACAGGGGGCGGCACTGAAGCTTTCTTT	CASSPTGGGTEAFF
TRBD1	NA	TRBV5-1	TRBJ1-6	TGCGCCAGCAGCGACGGGACAGAATCCTATAATTCACCCCTCCACTTT	CASSDGTESYNSPLHF
TRBD1	NA	TRBV12-3/TRBV12-4	TRBJ2-3	TGTGCCAGCACCGACAGGGTTGGGGATACGCAGTATTTT	CASTDRVGDTQYF
NA	NA	TRBV28	TRBJ2-7	TGTGCCAGCAGTGTCCCGGGACTTTCCTACGAGCAGTACTTC	CASSVPGLSYEQYF
TRBD2	NA	TRBV5-1	TRBJ2-3	TGCGCCAGCAGTTACACGGGGGCCCTAGCGGGAGATACGCAGTATTTT	CASSYTGALAGDTQYF
NA	NA	TRBV5-5	TRBJ1-1	TGTGCCAGCAGCTACCTCGGCGGGTTTGGCTCTGAAGCTTTCTTT	CASSYLGGFGSEAFF
TRBD2	NA	TRBV28	TRBJ2-1	TGTGCCAGCAGTTTCCGTCCGGGACTAGCATTGTTCTTC	CASSFRPGLALFF